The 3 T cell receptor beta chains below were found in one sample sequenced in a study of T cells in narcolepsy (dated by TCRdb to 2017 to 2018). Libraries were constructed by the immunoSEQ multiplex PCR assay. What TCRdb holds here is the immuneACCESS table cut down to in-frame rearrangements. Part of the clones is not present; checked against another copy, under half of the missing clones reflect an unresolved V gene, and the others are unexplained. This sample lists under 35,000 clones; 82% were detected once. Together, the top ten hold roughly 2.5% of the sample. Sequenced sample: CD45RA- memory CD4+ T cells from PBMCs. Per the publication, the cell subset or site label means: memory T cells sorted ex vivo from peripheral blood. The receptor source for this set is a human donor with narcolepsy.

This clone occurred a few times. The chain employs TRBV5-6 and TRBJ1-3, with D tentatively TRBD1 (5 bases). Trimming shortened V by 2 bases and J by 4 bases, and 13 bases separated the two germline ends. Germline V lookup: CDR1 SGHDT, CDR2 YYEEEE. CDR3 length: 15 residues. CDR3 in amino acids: CASSFRGTLGNTIYF. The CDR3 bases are TGTGCCAGCAGCTTCCGAGGGACTCTCGGAAACACCATATATTTT.

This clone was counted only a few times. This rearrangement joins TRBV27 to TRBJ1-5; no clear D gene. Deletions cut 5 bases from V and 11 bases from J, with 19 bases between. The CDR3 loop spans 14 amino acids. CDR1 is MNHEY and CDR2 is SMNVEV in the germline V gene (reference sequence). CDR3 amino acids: CASSPLGRAVAQHF. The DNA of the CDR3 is TGTGCCAGCAGTCCCCTCGGTAGAGCCGTGGCCCAGCATTTT.

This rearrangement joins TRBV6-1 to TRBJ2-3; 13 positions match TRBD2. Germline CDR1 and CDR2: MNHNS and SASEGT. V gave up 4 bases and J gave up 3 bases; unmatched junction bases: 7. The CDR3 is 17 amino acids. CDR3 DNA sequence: TGTGCCAGCAGTGGGGGGGGACTAGCGGGACCTACAGATACGCAGTATTTT. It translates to CASSGGGLAGPTDTQYF.